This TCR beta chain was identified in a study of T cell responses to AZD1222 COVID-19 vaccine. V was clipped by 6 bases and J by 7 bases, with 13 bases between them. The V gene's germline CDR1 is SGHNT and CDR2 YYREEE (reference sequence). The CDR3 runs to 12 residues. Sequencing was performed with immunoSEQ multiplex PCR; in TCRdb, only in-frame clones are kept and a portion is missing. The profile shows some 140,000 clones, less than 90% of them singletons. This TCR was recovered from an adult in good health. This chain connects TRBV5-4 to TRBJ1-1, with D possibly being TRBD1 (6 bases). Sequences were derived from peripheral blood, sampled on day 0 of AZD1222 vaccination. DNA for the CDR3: TGTGCCAGCATCAGGGGAAGTAATGAAGCTTTCTTT. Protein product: CASIRGSNEAFF.